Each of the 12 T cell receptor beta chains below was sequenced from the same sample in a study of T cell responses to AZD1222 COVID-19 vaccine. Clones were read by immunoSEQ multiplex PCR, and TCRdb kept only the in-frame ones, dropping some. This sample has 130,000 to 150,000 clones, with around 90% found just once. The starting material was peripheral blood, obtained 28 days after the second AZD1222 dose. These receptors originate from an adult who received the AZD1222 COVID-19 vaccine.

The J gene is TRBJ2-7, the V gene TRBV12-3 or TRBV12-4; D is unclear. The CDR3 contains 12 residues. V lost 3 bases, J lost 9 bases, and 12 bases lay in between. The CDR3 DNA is TGTGCCAGCAGTTTGGAACCCGGCGGGCAGTACTTC. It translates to CASSLEPGGQYF.

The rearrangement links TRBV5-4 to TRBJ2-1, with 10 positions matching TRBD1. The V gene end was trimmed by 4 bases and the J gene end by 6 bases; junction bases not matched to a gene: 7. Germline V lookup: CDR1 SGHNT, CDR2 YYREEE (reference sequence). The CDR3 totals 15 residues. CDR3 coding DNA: TGTGCCAGCAGCCTGGGGGGACAGGGGTTCAATGAGCAGTTCTTC. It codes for CASSLGGQGFNEQFF.

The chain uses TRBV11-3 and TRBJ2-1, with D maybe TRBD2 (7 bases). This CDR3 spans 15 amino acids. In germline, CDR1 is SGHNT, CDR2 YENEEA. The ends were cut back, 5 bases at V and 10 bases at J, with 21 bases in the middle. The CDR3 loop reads CASSRGGGGRMEQFF. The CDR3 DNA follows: TGTGCCAGCAGCCGAGGAGGGGGGGGCCGGATGGAGCAGTTCTTC.

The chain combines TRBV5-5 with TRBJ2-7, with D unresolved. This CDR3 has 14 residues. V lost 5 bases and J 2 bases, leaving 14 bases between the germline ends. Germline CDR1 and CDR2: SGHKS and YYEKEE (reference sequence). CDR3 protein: CASRYGPDTYEQYF. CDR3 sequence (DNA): TGTGCCAGCAGATACGGGCCAGACACCTACGAGCAGTACTTC.

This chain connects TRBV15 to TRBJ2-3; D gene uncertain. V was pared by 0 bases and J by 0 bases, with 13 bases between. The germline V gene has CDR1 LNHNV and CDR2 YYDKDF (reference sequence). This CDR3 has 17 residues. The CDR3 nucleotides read TGTGCCACCAGCAGAGATCGCCGGGCCCCTAGCACAGATACGCAGTATTTT. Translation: CATSRDRRAPSTDTQYF. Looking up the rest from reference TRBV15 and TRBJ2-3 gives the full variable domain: DAMVIQNPRYQVTQFGKPVTLSCSQTLNHNVMYWYQQKSSQAPKLLFHYYDKDFNNEADTPDNFQSRRPNTSFCFLDIRSPGLGDTAMYLCATSRDRRAPSTDTQYFGPGTRLTVL.

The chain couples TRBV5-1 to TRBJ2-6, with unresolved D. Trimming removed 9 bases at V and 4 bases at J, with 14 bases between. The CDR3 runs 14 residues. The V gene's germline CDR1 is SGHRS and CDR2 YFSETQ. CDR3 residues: CATQFGVGANVLTF. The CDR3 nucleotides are TGCGCCACCCAGTTTGGGGTAGGGGCCAACGTCCTGACTTTC.

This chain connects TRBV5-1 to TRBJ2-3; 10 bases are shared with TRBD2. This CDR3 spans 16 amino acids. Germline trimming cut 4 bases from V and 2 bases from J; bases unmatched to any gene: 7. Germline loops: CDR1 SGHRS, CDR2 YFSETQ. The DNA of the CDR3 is TGCGCCAGCAGCCCGAGGCTAGCGGGAGCCACAGATACGCAGTATTTT. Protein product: CASSPRLAGATDTQYF.

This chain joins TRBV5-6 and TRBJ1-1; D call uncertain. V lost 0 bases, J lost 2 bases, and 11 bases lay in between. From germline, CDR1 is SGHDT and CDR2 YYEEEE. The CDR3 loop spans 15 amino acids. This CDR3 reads CASSLVPSLNTEAFF. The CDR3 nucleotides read TGTGCCAGCAGCTTGGTGCCCAGCCTAAACACTGAAGCTTTCTTT.

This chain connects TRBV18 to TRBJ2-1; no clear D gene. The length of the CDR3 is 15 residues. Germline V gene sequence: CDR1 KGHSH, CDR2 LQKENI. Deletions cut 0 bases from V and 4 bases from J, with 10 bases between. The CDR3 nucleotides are TGTGCCAGCTCACCACCCGGCCGAATTTACAATGAGCAGTTCTTC. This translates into CASSPPGRIYNEQFF.

CDR3 DNA: TGCAGCGTTGATCAGGCGATGAACACTGAAGCTTTCTTT. It is translated as CSVDQAMNTEAFF. The genes are TRBV29-1 and TRBJ1-1, with D hard to call. Germline CDR1 reads SQVTM; CDR2 reads ANQGSEA. The CDR3 length is 13 residues. V was clipped by 3 bases and J by 0 bases, with 8 bases between them.

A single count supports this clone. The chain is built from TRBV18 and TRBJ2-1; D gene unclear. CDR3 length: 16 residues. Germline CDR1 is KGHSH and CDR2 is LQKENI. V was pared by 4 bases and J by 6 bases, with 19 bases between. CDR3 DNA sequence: TGTGCCAGCTCACACCAAACAATCGGCGGAAGCAATGAGCAGTTCTTC. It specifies CASSHQTIGGSNEQFF.

The CDR3 sequence is CASSSPGQGYGYTF. As DNA, the CDR3 is TGTGCCAGCAGTTCCCCGGGACAGGGGTATGGCTACACCTTC. This rearrangement joins TRBV6-5 to TRBJ1-2; 10 bases are shared with TRBD1. Unmatched junction bases numbered 4, after V lost 4 bases and J lost 5 bases. Germline lookup yields CDR1 MNHEY and CDR2 SVGAGI. The CDR3 spans 14 residues.